The 24 T cell receptor beta chains in this list originate from one sample, sequenced in a study of blood T cell repertoires in COVID-19. Here immunoSEQ multiplex PCR was the method, and the copy in TCRdb shows in-frame clones only, minus some. Of 490,000 or so clones in the sample, roughly nine tenths are singletons; the top ten hold around 7.9%. Sequenced material: PBMCs or T cells enriched from blood (not recorded which). Receptors were obtained from a woman aged 60-75 years who had recovered from COVID-19.

The rearrangement uses TRBV6-5 and TRBJ1-5, with D maybe TRBD1 (6 bases). Germline CDR1 and CDR2: MNHEY and SVGAGI. V shed 6 bases and J shed 2 bases, with 11 bases lying between them. The CDR3 loop spans 14 amino acids. CDR3 amino acids: CASRKRQGNQPQHF. The CDR3 bases are TGTGCCAGCAGAAAAAGACAGGGCAATCAGCCCCAGCATTTT.

The J gene is TRBJ1-5, the V gene TRBV30; 8 nucleotides align to TRBD1. This CDR3 is 14 amino acids long. V was pared by 1 base and J by 7 bases, with 6 bases of the junction left unmatched. Germline CDR1 GTSNPN, CDR2 SVGIG (reference sequence). CDR3 coding DNA: TGTGCCTGGAGTGCCCAGGGGGCAGGCCAGCCCCAGCATTTT. It codes for CAWSAQGAGQPQHF.

This rearrangement joins TRBV12-2 to TRBJ1-2. TRBV12-2 is recorded as a pseudogene. The CDR3 runs 13 residues. CDR3: CASRFRNGAGYTF. For the CDR3, the DNA is TGTGCAAGTCGCTTCCGAAACGGTGCCGGCTACACCTTC.

This clone came up once. Other DNA sequences in the sample encode the same CDR3. This chain joins TRBV19 and TRBJ2-5; the match to TRBD2 covers 9 bases. Losses at the gene ends were 3 bases for V and 5 bases for J; bases not matched to a gene: 4. This CDR3 contains 14 residues. CDR1 is LNHDA and CDR2 is SQIVND in the germline V gene (reference sequence). The CDR3 nucleotides read TGTGCCAGTAGTATGAGCGGGGGGAGGGAGACCCAGTACTTC. Protein sequence: CASSMSGGRETQYF.

The chain uses TRBV7-9 and TRBJ2-3, with TRBD2 matching over 9 bases. The CDR3 has 16 amino acids. V trimming: 0 bases; J trimming: 2 bases; junction bases outside the gene matches: 3. CDR1 and CDR2 from the germline V gene are SEHNR and FQNEAQ (reference sequence). The CDR3 loop is CASSLAASGNTDTQYF. The CDR3 DNA sequence: TGTGCCAGCAGCTTAGCGGCTAGCGGGAACACAGATACGCAGTATTTT.

This clone was seen ten or more times. J is TRBJ1-2 and V is TRBV11-3; 7 bases agree with TRBD1. CDR3 size: 14 residues. Germline values: CDR1 SGHNT, CDR2 YENEEA. V trimming: 5 bases; J trimming: 2 bases; junction bases outside the gene matches: 5. CDR3 amino acids: CASSPRGRNYGYTF. CDR3 nucleotide sequence: TGTGCCAGCAGCCCGAGGGGGCGGAACTATGGCTACACCTTC.

The rearrangement uses TRBV6-1 and TRBJ1-6, with D maybe TRBD1 (5 bases). There are 15 residues in the CDR3. CDR1 MNHNS and CDR2 SASEGT come from the germline V gene. Trimming shortened V by 6 bases and J by 6 bases, and 15 bases separated the two germline ends. The CDR3: CASSRRGGSNSPLHF. Here the CDR3 DNA reads TGTGCCAGCAGCCGCCGGGGGGGAAGTAATTCACCCCTCCACTTT.

V usage is TRBV27 and J usage is TRBJ1-2, with a weak D call TRBD1 (5 bases). The V gene's germline CDR1 is MNHEY and CDR2 SMNVEV (reference sequence). V was trimmed by 6 bases and J by 8 bases, leaving 16 bases between them. The CDR3 extends over 13 amino acids. The DNA for the CDR3 is TGTGCCAGCAGCCGCGGGACCTTTGGGGGCTACACCTTC. Residues: CASSRGTFGGYTF.

The rearrangement links TRBV10-3 to TRBJ2-4, with D possibly matching TRBD2 (5 bases). CDR1 is ENHRY, CDR2 SYGVKD, per germline. This CDR3 is 17 amino acids long. V lost 0 bases to trimming and J lost 0 bases, with 12 bases between them. CDR3 in amino acids: CAISESKAGLAKNIQYF. CDR3 in DNA: TGTGCCATCAGTGAGTCGAAAGCAGGACTAGCCAAAAACATTCAGTACTTC.

The chain carries TRBV24-1 and TRBJ1-1, with a possible D match to TRBD1 (6 bases). Deletions cut 3 bases from V and 6 bases from J, with 10 bases between. CDR3 size: 13 residues. Germline CDR1 reads KGHDR; CDR2 reads SFDVKD. CDR3 residues: CATSDPGQSEAFF. The DNA for the CDR3 is TGTGCCACCAGTGATCCTGGACAGTCTGAAGCTTTCTTT.

J is TRBJ1-2 and V is TRBV24-1, with D maybe TRBD1 (6 bases). The germline V and J ends were trimmed by 6 bases and 4 bases, with 17 bases remaining between them. The CDR3 length is 15 residues. The germline gives CDR1 KGHDR, CDR2 SFDVKD. The CDR3 nucleotides are TGTGCCACCAGTTCGGGGGGGCTAGATGGCTATGGCTACACCTTC. It codes for CATSSGGLDGYGYTF.

This chain joins TRBV5-4 and TRBJ2-2; weak D call: TRBD2 (5 bases). The CDR3 sequence is 12 residues long. Between the trimmed V and J ends, which lost 3 bases and 7 bases, there was a span of 7 bases. The germline V gene has CDR1 SGHNT and CDR2 YYREEE (reference sequence). CDR3 sequence reads: CASSWRSGELFF. CDR3 in DNA: TGTGCCAGCAGCTGGAGGAGCGGGGAGCTGTTTTTT.

This rearrangement joins TRBV2 to TRBJ2-1; the D gene is possibly TRBD2 (6 bases). Germline V gene lookup returns CDR1 SNHLY and CDR2 FYNNEI. Trimming left V 10 bases short and J 6 bases short, with 10 bases between. This CDR3 region has 11 residues. CDR3 coding DNA: TGTGCCACGGGGGTTGCCAATGAGCAGTTCTTC. Amino acids: CATGVANEQFF.

In the case of this clone: Other DNA sequences of this sample code for an identical CDR3. The CDR3 region has the DNA TGTGCCAGCAGGGACAGGGCGAATTCACCCCTCCACTTT. This encodes CASRDRANSPLHF. The V gene is TRBV2, the J gene TRBJ1-6; 8 bases fit TRBD1. V lost 6 bases and J lost 7; bases outside the gene matches: 2. Germline values: CDR1 SNHLY, CDR2 FYNNEI. The CDR3 extends over 13 amino acids.

The chain links TRBV4-1 to TRBJ1-1; D uncertain. V was shortened by 7 bases and J by 2 bases, with 20 bases between the two germline ends. Germline V gene sequence: CDR1 MGHRA, CDR2 YSYEKL. This CDR3 spans 16 amino acids. CDR3 sequence reads: CASTSTPSDTNTEAFF. DNA of the CDR3: TGCGCCAGCACCTCAACCCCTTCAGACACAAACACTGAAGCTTTCTTT.

The V and J genes are TRBV5-1 and TRBJ2-7; 7 positions agree with TRBD1. This CDR3 has 19 amino acids. V lost 4 bases and J lost 0; bases outside the gene matches: 19. The V gene's germline CDR1 is SGHRS and CDR2 YFSETQ. In nucleotides, the CDR3 is TGCGCCAGCAGCCTCCAACCATACCACAGGGGCCGAAGCTCCTACGAGCAGTACGTC. Protein sequence: CASSLQPYHRGRSSYEQYV.

The CDR3 region has the DNA TGTGCCAGCAGCTCCGCGCGGGACAGAGCTAACTATGGCTACACCTTC. Translating gives CASSSARDRANYGYTF. V gene TRBV5-4 combines with J gene TRBJ1-2; 7 bases fit TRBD1. V lost 3 bases, J lost 0 bases, and 8 bases stayed unmatched. The CDR3 consists of 16 residues. CDR1 and CDR2 (germline): SGHNT, YYREEE (reference sequence). The full variable domain, with the rest looked up from reference TRBV5-4 and TRBJ1-2, is ETGVTQSPTHLIKTRGQQVTLRCSSQSGHNTVSWYQQALGQGPQFIFQYYREEENGRGNFPPRFSGLQFPNYSSELNVNALELDDSALYLCASSSARDRANYGYTFGSGTRLTVV.

The chain has TRBV7-9 and TRBJ1-2, with 11 bases that match TRBD1. V trimming: 4 bases; J trimming: 7 bases; junction bases outside the gene matches: 2. The CDR3 extends over 13 amino acids. Germline V CDR1 and CDR2: SEHNR, FQNEAQ (reference sequence). The CDR3 DNA reads as TGTGCCAGCAGCTCCGGACAGGGGGCTGGCTACACCTTC. It specifies CASSSGQGAGYTF.

This rearrangement joins TRBV5-1 to TRBJ1-2; D is undetermined. This CDR3 spans 15 amino acids. V was cut by 6 bases and J by 4 bases, with 19 bases left in between. Germline CDR1 is SGHRS and CDR2 is YFSETQ. CDR3 protein: CASTRAGHGGYGYTF. The CDR3 DNA sequence: TGCGCCAGCACCCGTGCAGGTCATGGAGGCTATGGCTACACCTTC.

This clone was seen only a few times. This chain connects TRBV11-2 to TRBJ2-2, with a possible D match to TRBD1 (6 bases). Germline loops: CDR1 SGHAT, CDR2 FQNNGV. CDR3 length: 15 amino acids. Trimming left V 4 bases short and J 1 base short, with 10 bases between. The CDR3 loop reads CASSSRGRNTGELFF. The CDR3 coding sequence is TGTGCCAGCAGCTCCAGGGGAAGGAACACCGGGGAGCTGTTTTTT.

The V and J genes are TRBV7-9 and TRBJ2-3; 12 bases are a match to TRBD1. CDR3 length: 15 amino acids. Germline V lookup: CDR1 SEHNR, CDR2 FQNEAQ (reference sequence). V trimming: 3 bases; J trimming: 6 bases; junction bases outside the gene matches: 4. In DNA form, the CDR3 reads TGTGCCAGCAGCTTTAAGGGACAGGGGGCGGATACGCAGTATTTT. Protein product: CASSFKGQGADTQYF.

The V gene is TRBV2, the J gene TRBJ1-5; TRBD1 matches 7 bases. CDR1 and CDR2 from the germline V gene are SNHLY and FYNNEI. CDR3 size: 17 residues. V shed 4 bases and J 0 bases; nucleotides not matched to a gene: 9. CDR3 bases: TGTGCCAGCAGTGTCGGCACAGGGGTGTTTAGCAATCAGCCCCAGCATTTT. Translated: CASSVGTGVFSNQPQHF.

V gene TRBV10-3 combines with J gene TRBJ2-4; TRBD2 agrees at 7 bases. The CDR3 runs to 17 residues. The germline CDR1 and CDR2 sequences are ENHRY and SYGVKD. V shed 3 bases and J 0 bases; nucleotides not matched to a gene: 8. The CDR3 sequence is CAISEQAGILAKNIQYF. DNA for the CDR3: TGTGCCATCAGTGAACAAGCGGGGATACTAGCCAAAAACATTCAGTACTTC.

As for this clone: Other DNA variants within this sample encode the same CDR3. The rearrangement uses TRBV5-1 and TRBJ1-6; 8 bases are shared with TRBD1. The V gene end was trimmed by 0 bases and the J gene end by 7 bases; junction bases not matched to a gene: 3. Germline assignment: CDR1 SGHRS and CDR2 YFSETQ. The CDR3 is made up of 15 amino acids. Here the CDR3 reads CASSLEQGGNSPLHF. The CDR3 DNA is TGCGCCAGCAGCTTGGAACAGGGGGGGAATTCACCCCTCCACTTT.